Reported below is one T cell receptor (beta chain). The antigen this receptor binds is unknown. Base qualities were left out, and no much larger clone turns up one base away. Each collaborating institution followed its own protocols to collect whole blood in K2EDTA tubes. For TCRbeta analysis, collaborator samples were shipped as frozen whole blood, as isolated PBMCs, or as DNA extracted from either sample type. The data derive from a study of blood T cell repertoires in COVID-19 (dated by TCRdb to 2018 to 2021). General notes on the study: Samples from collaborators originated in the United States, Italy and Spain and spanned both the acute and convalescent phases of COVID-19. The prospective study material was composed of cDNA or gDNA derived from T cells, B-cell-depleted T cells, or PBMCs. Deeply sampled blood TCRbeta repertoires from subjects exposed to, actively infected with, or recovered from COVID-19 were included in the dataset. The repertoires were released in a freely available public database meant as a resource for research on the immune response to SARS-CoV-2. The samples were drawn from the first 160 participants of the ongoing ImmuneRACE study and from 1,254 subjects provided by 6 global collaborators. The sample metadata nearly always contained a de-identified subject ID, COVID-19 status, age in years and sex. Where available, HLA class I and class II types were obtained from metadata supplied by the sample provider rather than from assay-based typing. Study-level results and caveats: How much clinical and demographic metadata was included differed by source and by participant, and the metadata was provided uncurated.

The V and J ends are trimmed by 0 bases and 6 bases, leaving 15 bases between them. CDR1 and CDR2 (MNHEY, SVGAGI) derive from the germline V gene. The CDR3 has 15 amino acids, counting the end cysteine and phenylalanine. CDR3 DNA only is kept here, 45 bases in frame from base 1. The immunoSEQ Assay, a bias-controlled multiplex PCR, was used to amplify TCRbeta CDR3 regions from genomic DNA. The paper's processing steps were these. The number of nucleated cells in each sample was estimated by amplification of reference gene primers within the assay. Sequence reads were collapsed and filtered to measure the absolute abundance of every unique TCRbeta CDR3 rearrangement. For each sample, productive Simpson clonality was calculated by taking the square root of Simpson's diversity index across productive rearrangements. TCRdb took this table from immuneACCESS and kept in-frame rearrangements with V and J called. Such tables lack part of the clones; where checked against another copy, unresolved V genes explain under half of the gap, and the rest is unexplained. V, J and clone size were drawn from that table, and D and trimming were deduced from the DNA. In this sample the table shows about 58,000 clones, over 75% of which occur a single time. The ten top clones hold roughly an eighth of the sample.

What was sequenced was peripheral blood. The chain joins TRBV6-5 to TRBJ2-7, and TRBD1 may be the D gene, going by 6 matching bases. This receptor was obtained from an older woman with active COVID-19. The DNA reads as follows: TGTGCCAGCAGTTACTCGAACAGGGTTAAGGGCGAGCAGTACTTC. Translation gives CASSYSNRVKGEQYF.